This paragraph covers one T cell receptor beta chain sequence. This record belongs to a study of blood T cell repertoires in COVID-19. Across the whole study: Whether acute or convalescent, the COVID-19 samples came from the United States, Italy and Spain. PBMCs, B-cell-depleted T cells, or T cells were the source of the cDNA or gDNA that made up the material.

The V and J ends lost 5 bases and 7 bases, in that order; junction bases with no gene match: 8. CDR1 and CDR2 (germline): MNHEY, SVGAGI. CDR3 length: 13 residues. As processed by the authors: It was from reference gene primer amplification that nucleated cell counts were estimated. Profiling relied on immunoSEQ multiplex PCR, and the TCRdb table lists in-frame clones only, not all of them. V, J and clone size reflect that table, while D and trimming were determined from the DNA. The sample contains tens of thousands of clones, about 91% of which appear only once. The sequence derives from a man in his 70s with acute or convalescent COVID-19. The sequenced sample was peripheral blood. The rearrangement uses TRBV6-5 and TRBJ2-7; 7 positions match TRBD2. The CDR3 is CASSPSGRAEQYF. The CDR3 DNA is TGTGCCAGCAGTCCTAGCGGTAGGGCTGAGCAGTACTTC.